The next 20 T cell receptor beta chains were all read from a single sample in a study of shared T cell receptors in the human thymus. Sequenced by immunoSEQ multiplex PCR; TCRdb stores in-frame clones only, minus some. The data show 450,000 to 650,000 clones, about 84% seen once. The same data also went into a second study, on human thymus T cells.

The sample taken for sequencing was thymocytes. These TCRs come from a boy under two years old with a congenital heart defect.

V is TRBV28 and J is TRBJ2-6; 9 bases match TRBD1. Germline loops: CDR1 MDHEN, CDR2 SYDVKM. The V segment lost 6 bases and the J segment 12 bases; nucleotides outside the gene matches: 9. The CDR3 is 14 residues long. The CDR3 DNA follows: TGTGCCAGCAGCTACAGGGGGCCCCGGGGCGTCCTGACTTTC. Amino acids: CASSYRGPRGVLTF.

The CDR3 DNA reads as TGTGCCAGCAGCCAAGGGACAGGGGGCCACTTATTAGAAGCTTTCTTT. It yields the protein CASSQGTGGHLLEAFF. The chain couples TRBV4-2 to TRBJ1-1; TRBD1 agrees at 11 bases. The trim removed 1 base at V and 8 bases at J, leaving 9 bases unmatched. Germline V lookup: CDR1 LGHNA, CDR2 YNFKEQ. The CDR3 totals 16 residues.

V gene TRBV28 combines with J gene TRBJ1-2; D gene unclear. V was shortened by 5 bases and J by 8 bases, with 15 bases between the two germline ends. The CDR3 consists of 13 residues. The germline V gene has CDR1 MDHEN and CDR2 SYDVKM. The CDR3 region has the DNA TGTGCCAGCAGTCCTGACCGCGGTCCGGGCTACACCTTC. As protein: CASSPDRGPGYTF.

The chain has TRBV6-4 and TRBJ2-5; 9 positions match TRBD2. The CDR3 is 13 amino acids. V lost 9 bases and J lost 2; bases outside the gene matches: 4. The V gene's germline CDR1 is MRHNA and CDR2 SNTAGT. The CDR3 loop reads CASILAGQETQYF. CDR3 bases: TGTGCCAGTATACTAGCGGGTCAAGAGACCCAGTACTTC.

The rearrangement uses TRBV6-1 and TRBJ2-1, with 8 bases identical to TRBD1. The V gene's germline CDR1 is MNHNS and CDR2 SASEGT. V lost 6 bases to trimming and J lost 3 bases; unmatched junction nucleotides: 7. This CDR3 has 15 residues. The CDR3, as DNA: TGTGCCAGCAGGGACAGGGTAAATGACTACAATGAGCAGTTCTTC. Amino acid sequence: CASRDRVNDYNEQFF.

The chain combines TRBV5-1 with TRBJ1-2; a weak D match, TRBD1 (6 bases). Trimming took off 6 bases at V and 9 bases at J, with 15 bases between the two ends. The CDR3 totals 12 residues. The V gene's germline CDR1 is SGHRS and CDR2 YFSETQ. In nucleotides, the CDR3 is TGCGCCAGCACCTCCGGTGGGGGCCGCTACACCTTC. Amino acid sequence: CASTSGGGRYTF.

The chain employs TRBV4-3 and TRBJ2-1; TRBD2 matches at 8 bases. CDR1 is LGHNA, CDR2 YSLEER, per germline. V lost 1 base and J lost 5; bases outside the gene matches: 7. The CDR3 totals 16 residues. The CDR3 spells CASSQAGTRGNNEQFF. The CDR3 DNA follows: TGCGCCAGCAGCCAAGCTGGGACTAGGGGGAACAATGAGCAGTTCTTC.

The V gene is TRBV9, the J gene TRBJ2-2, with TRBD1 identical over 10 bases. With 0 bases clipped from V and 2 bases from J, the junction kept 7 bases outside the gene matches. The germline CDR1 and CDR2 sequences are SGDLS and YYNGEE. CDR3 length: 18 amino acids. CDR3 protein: CASSVAGQGEPNTGELFF. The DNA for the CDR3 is TGTGCCAGCAGCGTAGCAGGACAGGGGGAACCTAACACCGGGGAGCTGTTTTTT.

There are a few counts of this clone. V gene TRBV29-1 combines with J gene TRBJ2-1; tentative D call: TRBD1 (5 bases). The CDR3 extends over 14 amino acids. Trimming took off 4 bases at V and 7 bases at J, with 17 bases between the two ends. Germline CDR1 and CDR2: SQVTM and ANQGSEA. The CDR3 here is CSVGRMGRENEQFF. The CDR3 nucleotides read TGCAGCGTTGGCCGTATGGGCAGGGAAAATGAGCAGTTCTTC.

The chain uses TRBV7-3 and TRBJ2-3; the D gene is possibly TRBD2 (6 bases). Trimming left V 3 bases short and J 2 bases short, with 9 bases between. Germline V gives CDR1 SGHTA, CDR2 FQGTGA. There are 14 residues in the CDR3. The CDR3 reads CASSLRDSTDTQYF. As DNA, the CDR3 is TGTGCCAGCAGCTTGCGGGACTCCACAGATACGCAGTATTTT.

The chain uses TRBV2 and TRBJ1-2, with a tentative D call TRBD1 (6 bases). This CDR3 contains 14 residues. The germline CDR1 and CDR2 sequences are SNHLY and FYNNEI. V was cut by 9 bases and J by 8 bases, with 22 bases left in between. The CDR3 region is CARPSGTPLWGYTF. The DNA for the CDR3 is TGTGCCAGGCCTTCCGGGACACCATTGTGGGGCTACACCTTC.

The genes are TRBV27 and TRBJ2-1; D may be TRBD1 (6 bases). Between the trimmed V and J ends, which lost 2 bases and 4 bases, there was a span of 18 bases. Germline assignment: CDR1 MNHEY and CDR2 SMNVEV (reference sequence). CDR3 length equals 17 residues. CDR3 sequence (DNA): TGTGCCAGCAGTTTAAGGGCCACAGGGAAAGGTTACAATGAGCAGTTCTTC. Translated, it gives CASSLRATGKGYNEQFF.

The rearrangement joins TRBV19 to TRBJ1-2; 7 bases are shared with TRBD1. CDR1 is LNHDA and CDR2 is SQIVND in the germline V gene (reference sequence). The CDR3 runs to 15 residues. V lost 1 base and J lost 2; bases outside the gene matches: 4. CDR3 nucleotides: TGTGCCAGTAGTATAGCGGGACAGCCCAACTATGGCTACACCTTC. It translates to CASSIAGQPNYGYTF.

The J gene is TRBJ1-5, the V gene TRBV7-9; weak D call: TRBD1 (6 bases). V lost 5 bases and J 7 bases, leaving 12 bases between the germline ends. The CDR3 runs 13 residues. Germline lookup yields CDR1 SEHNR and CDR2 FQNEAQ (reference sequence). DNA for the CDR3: TGTGCCAGCAGCCAACAGGGTCCCCAGCCCCAGCATTTT. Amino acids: CASSQQGPQPQHF.

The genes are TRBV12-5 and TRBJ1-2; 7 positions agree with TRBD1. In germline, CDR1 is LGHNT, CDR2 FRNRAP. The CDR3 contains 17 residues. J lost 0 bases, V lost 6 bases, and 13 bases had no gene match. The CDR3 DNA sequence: TGTGCTAGTGGCCCCCAGCCCCCGGGACAGACTAACTATGGCTACACCTTC. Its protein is CASGPQPPGQTNYGYTF. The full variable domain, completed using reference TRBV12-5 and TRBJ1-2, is DARVTQTPRHKVTEMGQEVTMRCQPILGHNTVFWYRQTMMQGLELLAYFRNRAPLDDSGMPKDRFSAEMPDATLATLKIQPSEPRDSAVYFCASGPQPPGQTNYGYTFGSGTRLTVV.

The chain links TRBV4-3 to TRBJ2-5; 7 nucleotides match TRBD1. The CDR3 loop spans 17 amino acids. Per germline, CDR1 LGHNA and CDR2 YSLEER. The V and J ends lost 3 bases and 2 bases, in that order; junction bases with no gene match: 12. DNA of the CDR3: TGCGCCAGCAGCCACCCAGCCGGGACAGCTGAACAAGAGACCCAGTACTTC. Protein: CASSHPAGTAEQETQYF.

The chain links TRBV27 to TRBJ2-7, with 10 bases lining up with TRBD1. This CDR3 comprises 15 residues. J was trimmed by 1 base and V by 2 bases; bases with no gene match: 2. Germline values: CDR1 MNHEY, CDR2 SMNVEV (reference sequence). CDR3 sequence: CASSLGTGVSYEQYF. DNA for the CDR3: TGTGCCAGCAGTTTAGGGACAGGGGTGTCCTACGAGCAGTACTTC.

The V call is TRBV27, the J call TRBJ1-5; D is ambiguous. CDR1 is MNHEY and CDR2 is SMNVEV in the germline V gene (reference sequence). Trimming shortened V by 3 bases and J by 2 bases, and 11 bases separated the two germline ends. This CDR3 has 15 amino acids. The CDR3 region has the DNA TGTGCCAGCAGTTTGGGCGGGGTGGGCAATCAGCCCCAGCATTTT. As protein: CASSLGGVGNQPQHF.

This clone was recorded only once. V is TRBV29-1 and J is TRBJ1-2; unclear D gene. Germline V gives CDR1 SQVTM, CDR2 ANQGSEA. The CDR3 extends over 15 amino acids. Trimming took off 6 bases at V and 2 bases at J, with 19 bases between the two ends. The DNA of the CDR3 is TGCAGCGTACCATGGCGAGGTGAGACGAACTATGGCTACACCTTC. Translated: CSVPWRGETNYGYTF.

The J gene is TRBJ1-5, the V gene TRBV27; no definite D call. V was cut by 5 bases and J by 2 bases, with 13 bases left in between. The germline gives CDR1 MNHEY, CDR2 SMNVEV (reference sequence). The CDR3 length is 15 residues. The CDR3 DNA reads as TGTGCCAGCAGTCCTCCGGGGAGCCGCAATCAGCCCCAGCATTTT. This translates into CASSPPGSRNQPQHF.